The 9 T cell receptor beta chains reported below all come from one sample, sequenced in a study of regulatory T cells in long-lasting Graves disease. Time point specified: newly diagnosed GD, antithyroid drugs for less than 3 months. The authors made the TCR library using RNA they extracted from PBMCs. CDR3-region Arm-PCR and iRepertoire HTBI primers produced the TCR beta libraries. TCRdb analysed the multiplex PCR reads with MiXCR anew, one entry per CDR3 protein. This table has hundreds of thousands of distinct CDR3 sequences, roughly 13% appearing once. The same sample was also used in a study of T cells in Graves' hyperthyroidism and ophthalmopathy.

The sample here was peripheral blood mononuclear cells (PBMCs), taken at new diagnosis, from a patient treated with antithyroid drugs. Receptors were obtained from a man younger than 40 with Graves disease.

This clonotype was seen many times. The V and J genes are TRBV20-1 and TRBJ2-3, with 7 bases aligning to TRBD2. CDR1 and CDR2 from the germline V gene are DFQATT and SNEGSKA (reference sequence). The V gene end was trimmed by 5 bases and the J gene end by 1 base; junction bases not matched to a gene: 6. The CDR3 sequence is 14 residues long. Written as DNA, the CDR3 is TGCAGTGCTCCAGGGCTAGCGGGCACAGATACGCAGTATTTT. Translation gives CSAPGLAGTDTQYF.

The table lists this clonotype with many counts. The J gene is TRBJ1-5, the V gene TRBV6-1; TRBD1 matches at 8 bases. The V gene's germline CDR1 is MNHNS and CDR2 SASEGT. CDR3 length equals 15 residues. V lost 5 bases to trimming and J lost 0 bases; unmatched junction nucleotides: 3. CDR3 bases: TGTGCCAGCAGTCAGGGGGCCTATAGCAATCAGCCCCAGCATTTT. This encodes CASSQGAYSNQPQHF.

This clonotype was found many times. The gene calls are TRBV28 and TRBJ2-1; D unclear. Trimming stripped 3 bases from V and 7 bases from J, with 16 bases between. The CDR3 runs to 15 residues. The germline gives CDR1 MDHEN, CDR2 SYDVKM. The CDR3 nucleotides are TGTGCCAGCAGTTTTGGGGATCTGCGGAAAAATGAGCAGTTCTTC. Its protein product is CASSFGDLRKNEQFF.

There are many counts of this clonotype. The rearrangement uses TRBV27 and TRBJ2-1; the D is unclear. Trimming cost V 7 bases and J 0 bases, with 10 bases left between them. The CDR3 is 14 residues long. Germline V gene lookup returns CDR1 MNHEY and CDR2 SMNVEV (reference sequence). The DNA of the CDR3 is TGTGCCAGCACTGCGGAGAGCTCCTACAATGAGCAGTTCTTC. Translating it yields CASTAESSYNEQFF.

This clonotype was found many times. The chain links TRBV13 to TRBJ2-3; 9 positions match TRBD2. Germline V CDR1 and CDR2: PRHDT, FYEKMQ (reference sequence). CDR3 size: 16 residues. V dropped 7 bases and J dropped 3; count of bases not matched to a gene: 11. The CDR3 is CASTIHRLAGTDTQYF. In DNA form, the CDR3 reads TGTGCCAGCACCATCCATCGGCTAGCGGGAACAGATACGCAGTATTTT.

V usage is TRBV18 and J usage is TRBJ2-7, with TRBD2 identical over 7 bases. The V gene end was trimmed by 2 bases and the J gene end by 7 bases; junction bases not matched to a gene: 17. There are 17 residues in the CDR3. Germline V CDR1 and CDR2: KGHSH, LQKENI. The CDR3 DNA sequence: TGTGCCAGCTCACCAAGTGTTCTCGGGACGGCCGGGGGGGAGCAGTACTTC. Translated, it gives CASSPSVLGTAGGEQYF.

This clonotype was counted many times. V gene TRBV7-2 combines with J gene TRBJ2-1; 8 nucleotides match TRBD2. This CDR3 has 17 amino acids. The J segment lost 7 bases and the V segment lost 1 base, leaving 12 bases of the junction unmatched. Germline CDR1 SGHTA, CDR2 FQGNSA. The CDR3 sequence is CASSLESGRSLLNEQFF. CDR3 in DNA: TGTGCCAGCAGCTTAGAAAGCGGGAGAAGCCTATTAAATGAGCAGTTCTTC.

This chain uses TRBV10-1 with TRBJ2-3, with TRBD1 identical over 7 bases. With 2 bases clipped from V and 1 base from J, the junction kept 6 bases outside the gene matches. Per the germline V gene, CDR1 is WNHNN and CDR2 is SYGVQD (reference sequence). The CDR3 is 16 residues long. DNA of the CDR3: TGCGCCAGCAGTGAGGAGGGGGCGCGAGGCACAGATACGCAGTATTTT. Protein: CASSEEGARGTDTQYF.

This clonotype was observed many times. The chain uses TRBV9 and TRBJ1-5, with no clear D. The CDR3 runs 15 residues. V was pared by 3 bases and J by 9 bases, with 19 bases between. Germline CDR1 is SGDLS and CDR2 is YYNGEE. Here the CDR3 reads CASSADLGSSAPQHF. DNA of the CDR3: TGTGCCAGCAGCGCTGATTTGGGTTCTTCAGCGCCCCAGCATTTT.